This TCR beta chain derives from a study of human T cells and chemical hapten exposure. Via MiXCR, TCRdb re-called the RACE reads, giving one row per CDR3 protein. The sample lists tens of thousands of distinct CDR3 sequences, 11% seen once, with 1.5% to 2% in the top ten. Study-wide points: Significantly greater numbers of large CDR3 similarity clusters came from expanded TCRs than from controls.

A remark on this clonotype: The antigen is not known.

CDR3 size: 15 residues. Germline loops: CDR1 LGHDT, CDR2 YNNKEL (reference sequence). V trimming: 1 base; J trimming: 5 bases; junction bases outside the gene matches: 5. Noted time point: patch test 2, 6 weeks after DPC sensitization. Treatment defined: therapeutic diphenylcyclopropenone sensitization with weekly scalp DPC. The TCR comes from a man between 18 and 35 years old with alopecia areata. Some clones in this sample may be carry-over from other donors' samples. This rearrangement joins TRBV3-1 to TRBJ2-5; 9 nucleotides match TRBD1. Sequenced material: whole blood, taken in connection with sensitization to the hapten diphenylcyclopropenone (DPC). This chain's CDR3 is CASSQGQGDQETQYF. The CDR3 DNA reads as TGTGCCAGCAGCCAAGGACAGGGGGATCAGGAGACCCAGTACTTC.